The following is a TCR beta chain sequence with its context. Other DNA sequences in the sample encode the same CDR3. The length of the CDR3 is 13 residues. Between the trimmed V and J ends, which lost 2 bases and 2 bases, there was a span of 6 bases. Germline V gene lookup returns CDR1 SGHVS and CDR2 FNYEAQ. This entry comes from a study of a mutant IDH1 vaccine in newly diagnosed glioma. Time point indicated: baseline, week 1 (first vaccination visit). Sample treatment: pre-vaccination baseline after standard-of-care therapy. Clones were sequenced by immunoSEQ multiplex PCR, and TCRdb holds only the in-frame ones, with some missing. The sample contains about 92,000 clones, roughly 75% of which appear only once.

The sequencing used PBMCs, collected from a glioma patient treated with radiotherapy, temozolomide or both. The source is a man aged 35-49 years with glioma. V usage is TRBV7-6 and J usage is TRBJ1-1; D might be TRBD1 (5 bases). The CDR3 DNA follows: TGTGCCAGCAGCTTACAGGGAAACACTGAAGCTTTCTTT. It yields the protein CASSLQGNTEAFF.